Listed below are T cell receptor beta chains from one sample, sequenced in a study of blood T cells in healthy people across ages. TCRdb independently ran MiXCR on the 5' RACE reads; one entry per CDR3 protein. The table lists 650,000 to 1,000,000 distinct CDR3 sequences, around 50% of them singletons, with approximately 18% in the top ten. The sequencing input was blood. The origin of the receptors is a man older than 75 in good health. The CDR3 runs from the conserved cysteine through the conserved F or W. The D gene is left open where the match is weak. Clone size, where shown, is once, few, many, or a class for clones that have expanded.

>TRBV10-3|TRBJ2-1|NA|few
TGTGCCATCAGTGAGCCCGGGGGATCTCAAGATGAGCAGTTCTTC
CAISEPGGSQDEQFF
>TRBV29-1|TRBJ2-7|TRBD2|few
TGCAGCGTGACCGGTAGCGGGAGTTACGAGCAGTACTTC
CSVTGSGSYEQYF
>TRBV7-8|TRBJ2-5|NA|NA
TGTGCCAGCAGCTTAGGTGGGGTACAGGGTTATGAGACTCAGTACTTC
CASSLGGVQGYETQYF
>TRBV20-1|TRBJ2-7|NA|NA
TGCAGTGCTATACAGTTGCTGGGAGCCGAGCAGTACTTC
CSAIQLLGAEQYF
>TRBV6-1|TRBJ2-4|NA|NA
TGTGCCAGCAGTGAAGTGGGACTGGAGGAGCAGTACTTC
CASSEVGLEEQYF
>TRBV20-1|TRBJ2-7|TRBD2|many
TGCAGTGCTAGCCTGACTAGCGGGAGGTCGCAGGTCGAGCAGTACTTC
CSASLTSGRSQVEQYF
>TRBV25-1|TRBJ1-4|NA|NA
TGTGCCAGCAGTGAATATGGGGAGGGAAAACTGTTTTTT
CASSEYGEGKLFF
>TRBV10-1|TRBJ2-1|TRBD2|few
TGCGCCAGCAGCCTTACTAGCGGGGGAAAGCAGTTCTTC
CASSLTSGGKQFF
>TRBV29-1|TRBJ2-1|TRBD2|NA
TGCAGCGTTGCAGCGGGAGTGCACAATGAGCAGTTCTTC
CSVAAGVHNEQFF
>TRBV20-1|TRBJ2-2|TRBD2|NA
TGCAGTGCTTCGACTAGCGGCACCGGGGAGCTGTTTTTT
CSASTSGTGELFF
>TRBV4-2|TRBJ2-7|NA|few
TGTGCCAGCAGCCAAGATCTCGGCGAGCAGTACTTC
CASSQDLGEQYF
>TRBV7-2|TRBJ2-5|NA|NA
TGTGCCAGCGCCTTAGACGGGGCCTTCGGGACCCAGTACTTC
CASALDGAFGTQYF
>TRBV11-3|TRBJ2-1|TRBD2|NA
TGTGCCAGCAGCTCTAGCGGGAGTCGTTCCAATGAGCAGTTCTTC
CASSSSGSRSNEQFF
>TRBV27|TRBJ1-1|TRBD1|few
TGTGCCAGCAGTTTAAGTCCAGGGGGCGGACGTGGGACTGAAGCTTTCTTT
CASSLSPGGGRGTEAFF
>TRBV27|TRBJ2-1|TRBD2|NA
TGTGCCAGCAGCGTAGCGGGAGGATGGGAGCAGTTCTTC
CASSVAGGWEQFF
>TRBV9|TRBJ2-1|TRBD2|NA
TGTGCCAGCAGCGTTCCTAGCGGGAGAGAACGGAGCTCCTACAATGAGCAGTTCTTC
CASSVPSGRERSSYNEQFF
>TRBV20-1|TRBJ2-3|NA|NA
TGCAGTGCTAGAGATAGCAGGAGAACTAGCACAGATACGCAGTATTTT
CSARDSRRTSTDTQYF
>TRBV4-1|TRBJ2-4|NA|NA
TGCGCCAGCAGCCAAGATCCCGCTTGGGACATTCAGTACTTC
CASSQDPAWDIQYF
>TRBV6-1|TRBJ2-7|TRBD2|NA
TGTGCCAGCAGTGAAGGGGGACTAGCGGGAGGGGAGCAGTACTTC
CASSEGGLAGGEQYF
>TRBV29-1|TRBJ2-1|NA|NA
TGCAGCGTTCGGGACCGGCGTGGGAATGAGCAGTTCTTC
CSVRDRRGNEQFF
>TRBV20-1|TRBJ2-1|TRBD2|NA
TGCAGTGCTAGAGGCCGTAGCGGGAGGGCTAACAATGAGCAGTTCTTC
CSARGRSGRANNEQFF
>TRBV29-1|TRBJ2-4|NA|few
TGCAGCGTTGCCGGGAGCGGAGCCAAAAACATTCAGTACTTC
CSVAGSGAKNIQYF
>TRBV29-1|TRBJ2-5|TRBD2|NA
TGCAGCGTTGCGGGTCTAGCGGGGCAAATCGACTACCAAGAGACCCAGTACTTC
CSVAGLAGQIDYQETQYF
>TRBV20-1|TRBJ2-3|NA|NA
TGCAGTGCTCCCAAGTGGGGCGGTAGCACAGATACGCAGTATTTT
CSAPKWGGSTDTQYF
>TRBV4-2|TRBJ2-7|NA|many
TGTGCCAGCAGCCAAAGAGGGCAAGGCGAGCAGTACTTC
CASSQRGQGEQYF
>TRBV11-2|TRBJ2-7|NA|NA
TGTGCCAGCAGCTTAGCCACTAGGGGGATGGGGGCCTACAATGAGCAGTACTTC
CASSLATRGMGAYNEQYF
>TRBV5-1|TRBJ2-7|NA|NA
TGCGCCAGCAGCTTGCGACAGTCTATCCACTACGAGCAGTACTTC
CASSLRQSIHYEQYF
>TRBV5-1|TRBJ2-1|NA|NA
TGCGCCAGCAGCACCTTGGCGGGAACCTACAATGAGCAGTTCTTC
CASSTLAGTYNEQFF
>TRBV20-1|TRBJ2-3|NA|NA
TGCAGTGCCCTTGAGGGAACAGATACGCAGTATTTT
CSALEGTDTQYF
>TRBV4-2|TRBJ2-7|NA|NA
TGTGCCAGCAGCCAAGAGAGCGAGACCGACTCCTACGAGCAGTACTTC
CASSQESETDSYEQYF
>TRBV12-3/TRBV12-4|TRBJ1-2|NA|many
TGTGCCAGCAGTTTAGTCGGGGGCGTCTACACCTTC
CASSLVGGVYTF
>TRBV7-3|TRBJ2-1|NA|NA
TGTGCCAGCAGCTTAGTTGTGACTAGTAACAATGAGCGGTTCTTC
CASSLVVTSNNERFF
>TRBV7-9|TRBJ2-6|NA|NA
TGTGCCAGCAGCCCGGGAAACTCTGGGGCCAACGTCCTGACTTTC
CASSPGNSGANVLTF
>TRBV20-1|TRBJ2-2|NA|few
TGCAGTGCGAGGGCGACTCGGACCGTCGGGGAGCTGTTTTTT
CSARATRTVGELFF
>TRBV9|TRBJ2-1|NA|NA
TGTGCCAGCAGCGTAGCCCCAATCCGGGACTCCGCCAGGTACAATGAGCAGTTCTTC
CASSVAPIRDSARYNEQFF
>TRBV5-1|TRBJ2-5|TRBD2|NA
TGCGCCAGCAGCTTGGATAGGCTAGCGGGAGGGCCTGATGAGCAGTACTTC
CASSLDRLAGGPDEQYF
>TRBV3-1|TRBJ2-4|NA|many
TGTGCCAGCAGCCAATATTGGCCGAGCTGGATTCAGTACTTC
CASSQYWPSWIQYF
>TRBV20-1|TRBJ1-3|NA|few
TGCAGTGCTAGTCCCGGAAACACCATATATTTT
CSASPGNTIYF
>TRBV18|TRBJ2-1|NA|NA
TGTGCCAGCTCACCCCGGGACAAATACAATGAGCAGTTCTTC
CASSPRDKYNEQFF
>TRBV4-3|TRBJ2-1|TRBD2|NA
TGCGCCAGCAGCCAAGATCCCGGGGGGAGCTCCTACAATGAGCAGTTCTTC
CASSQDPGGSSYNEQFF
>TRBV25-1|TRBJ2-4|NA|NA
TGTGCCAGCAGTGAACCCGGGACATCCCTTCAGTACTTC
CASSEPGTSLQYF
>TRBV29-1|TRBJ2-2|TRBD1|few
TGCAGCGTTGAAATGAGGGAACCAGGGGGTACCGGGGAGCTGTTTTTT
CSVEMREPGGTGELFF
>TRBV7-2|TRBJ2-7|TRBD2|NA
TGTGCCAGCAGCTTAGCAGGACTAGCGGGAAAATACGAGCAGTACTTC
CASSLAGLAGKYEQYF
>TRBV6-5|TRBJ2-7|TRBD2|NA
TGTGCCAGCAGTACAACGGGTAGCGGGTCTGCAAAGCAGTACTTC
CASSTTGSGSAKQYF
>TRBV20-1|TRBJ2-5|TRBD2|NA
TGTGCGTGGGCGGGAGGGGAATCCCAGTACTTC
CAWAGGESQYF